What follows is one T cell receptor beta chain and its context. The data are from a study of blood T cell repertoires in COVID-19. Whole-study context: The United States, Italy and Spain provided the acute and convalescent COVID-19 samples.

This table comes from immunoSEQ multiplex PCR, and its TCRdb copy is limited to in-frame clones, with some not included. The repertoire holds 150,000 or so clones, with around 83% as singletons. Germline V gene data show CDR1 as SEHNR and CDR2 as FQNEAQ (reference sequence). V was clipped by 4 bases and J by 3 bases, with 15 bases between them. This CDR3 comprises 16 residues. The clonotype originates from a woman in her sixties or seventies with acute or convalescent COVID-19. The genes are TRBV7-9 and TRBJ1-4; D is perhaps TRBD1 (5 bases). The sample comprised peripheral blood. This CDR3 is CASSYSARVANEKLFF. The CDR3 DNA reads TGTGCCAGCAGCTACTCGGCCAGGGTTGCTAATGAAAAACTGTTTTTT.